The clone carrying this TCR beta chain was detected only once. Its antigen is not identified. Germline-derived CDR1 and CDR2 are MDHEN and SYDVKM. The CDR3 extends over 17 amino acids. The V segment lost 3 bases and the J segment 4 bases; nucleotides outside the gene matches: 11. Sequencing used immunoSEQ multiplex PCR; TCRdb keeps in-frame clones, though not all of them. The repertoire holds 80,000 or so clones, with approximately 92% as singletons. This entry is derived from a study of T cell responses to AZD1222 COVID-19 vaccine. Whole-study findings and limits: The breadth and depth of Spike-specific TCRs increased once two AZD1222 doses had been given. Only 5 or 6 individuals given AZD1222 were seropositive at baseline.

The sequencing used peripheral blood, collected 28 days after the second AZD1222 dose. The chain recombines TRBV28 with TRBJ1-2; TRBD1 aligns across 10 bases. This TCR came from an adult who received the AZD1222 COVID-19 vaccine. The CDR3, as DNA: TGTGCCAGCAGTTTGGGGACAGGGGCGCCAGGTAGCTATGGCTACACCTTC. Residues: CASSLGTGAPGSYGYTF.